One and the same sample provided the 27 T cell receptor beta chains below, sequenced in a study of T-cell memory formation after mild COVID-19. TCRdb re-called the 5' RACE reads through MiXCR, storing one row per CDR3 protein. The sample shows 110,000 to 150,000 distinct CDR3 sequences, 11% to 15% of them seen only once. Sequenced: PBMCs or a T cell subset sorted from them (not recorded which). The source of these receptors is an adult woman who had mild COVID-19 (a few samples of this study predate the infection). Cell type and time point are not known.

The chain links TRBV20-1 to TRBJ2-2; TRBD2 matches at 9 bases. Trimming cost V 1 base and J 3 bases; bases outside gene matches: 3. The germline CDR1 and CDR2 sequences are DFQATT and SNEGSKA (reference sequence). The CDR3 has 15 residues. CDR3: CSARVLAGYTGELFF. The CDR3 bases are TGCAGTGCTAGAGTCCTAGCGGGGTACACCGGGGAGCTGTTTTTT.

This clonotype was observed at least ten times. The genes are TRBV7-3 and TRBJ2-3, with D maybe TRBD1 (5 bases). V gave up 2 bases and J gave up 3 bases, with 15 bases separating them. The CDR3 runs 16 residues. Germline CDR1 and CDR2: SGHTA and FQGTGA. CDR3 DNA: TGTGCCAGCAGCTTACTTGGACAAGAGGTGACAGATACGCAGTATTTT. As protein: CASSLLGQEVTDTQYF.

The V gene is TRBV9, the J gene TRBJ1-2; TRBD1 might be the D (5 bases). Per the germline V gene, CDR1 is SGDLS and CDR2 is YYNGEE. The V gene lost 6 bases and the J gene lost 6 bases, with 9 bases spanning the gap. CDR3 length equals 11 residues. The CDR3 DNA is TGTGCCAGCAAGGGGTCCCATGGCTACACCTTC. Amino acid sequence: CASKGSHGYTF.

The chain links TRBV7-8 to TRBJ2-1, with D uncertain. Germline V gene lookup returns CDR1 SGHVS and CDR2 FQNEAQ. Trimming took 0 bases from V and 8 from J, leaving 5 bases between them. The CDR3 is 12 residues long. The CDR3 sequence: CASSLAYDEQFF. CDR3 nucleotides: TGTGCCAGCAGCTTAGCTTACGATGAGCAGTTCTTC.

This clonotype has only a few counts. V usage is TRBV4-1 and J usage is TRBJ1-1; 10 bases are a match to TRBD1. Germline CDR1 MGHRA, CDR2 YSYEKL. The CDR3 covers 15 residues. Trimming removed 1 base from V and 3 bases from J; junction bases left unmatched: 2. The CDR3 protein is CASSQVGTGDTEAFF. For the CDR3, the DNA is TGCGCCAGCAGCCAAGTGGGGACAGGGGACACTGAAGCTTTCTTT.

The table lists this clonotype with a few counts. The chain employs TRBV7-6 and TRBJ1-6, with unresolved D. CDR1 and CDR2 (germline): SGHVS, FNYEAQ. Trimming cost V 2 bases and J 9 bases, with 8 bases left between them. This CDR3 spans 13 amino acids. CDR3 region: CASSLLIGSPLHF. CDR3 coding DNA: TGTGCCAGCAGCTTACTGATAGGTTCACCCCTCCACTTT.

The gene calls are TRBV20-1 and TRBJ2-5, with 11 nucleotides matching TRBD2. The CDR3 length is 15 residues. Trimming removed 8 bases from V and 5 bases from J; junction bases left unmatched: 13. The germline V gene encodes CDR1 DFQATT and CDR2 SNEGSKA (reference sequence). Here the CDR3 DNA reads TGCAGTACGAGGTTACTAGCGGGAGCATGGGAGACCCAGTACTTC. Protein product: CSTRLLAGAWETQYF.

DNA for the CDR3: TGCGCCAGCAGCCCGACTAGCGGTAATAACAATGAGCAGTTCTTC. Translated: CASSPTSGNNNEQFF. The chain joins TRBV4-1 to TRBJ2-1; 9 positions match TRBD2. Losses at the gene ends were 4 bases for V and 5 bases for J; bases not matched to a gene: 6. This CDR3 is 15 amino acids long. Germline values: CDR1 MGHRA, CDR2 YSYEKL.

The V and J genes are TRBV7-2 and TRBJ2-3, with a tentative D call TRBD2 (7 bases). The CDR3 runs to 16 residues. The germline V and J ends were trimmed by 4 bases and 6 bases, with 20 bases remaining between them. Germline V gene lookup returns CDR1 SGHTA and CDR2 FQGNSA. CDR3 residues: CASSSSLGGAGDTQYF. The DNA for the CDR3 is TGTGCCAGCAGCTCTTCTCTTGGGGGGGCCGGTGATACGCAGTATTTT. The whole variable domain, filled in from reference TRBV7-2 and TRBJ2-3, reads GAGVSQSPSNKVTEKGKDVELRCDPISGHTALYWYRQSLGQGLEFLIYFQGNSAPDKSGLPSDRFSAERTGGSVSTLTIQRTQQEDSAVYLCASSSSLGGAGDTQYFGPGTRLTVL.

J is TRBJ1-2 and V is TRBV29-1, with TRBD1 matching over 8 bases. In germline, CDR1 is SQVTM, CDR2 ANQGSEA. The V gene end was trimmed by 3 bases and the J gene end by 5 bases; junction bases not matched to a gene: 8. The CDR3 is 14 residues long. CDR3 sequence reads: CSVELTGGRYGYTF. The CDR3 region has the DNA TGCAGCGTTGAGCTCACAGGGGGTCGGTATGGCTACACCTTC. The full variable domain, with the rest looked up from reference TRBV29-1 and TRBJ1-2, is SAVISQKPSRDICQRGTSLTIQCQVDSQVTMMFWYRQQPGQSLTLIATANQGSEATYESGFVIDKFPISRPNLTFSTLTVSNMSPEDSSIYLCSVELTGGRYGYTFGSGTRLTVV.

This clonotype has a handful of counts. The CDR3 is CSAREDRIYEQYF. The DNA for the CDR3 is TGCAGTGCTAGAGAAGACAGGATCTACGAGCAGTACTTC. The genes are TRBV20-1 and TRBJ2-7; weak D call: TRBD1 (6 bases). Between the trimmed V and J ends, which lost 0 bases and 3 bases, there was a span of 9 bases. The CDR3 contains 13 residues. Per the germline V gene, CDR1 is DFQATT and CDR2 is SNEGSKA (reference sequence).

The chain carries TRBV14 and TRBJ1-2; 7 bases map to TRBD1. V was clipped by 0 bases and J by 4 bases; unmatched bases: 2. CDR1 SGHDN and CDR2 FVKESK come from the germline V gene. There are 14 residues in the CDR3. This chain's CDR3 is CASSQEGQLYGYTF. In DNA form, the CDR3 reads TGTGCCAGCAGCCAAGAGGGACAGCTCTATGGCTACACCTTC.

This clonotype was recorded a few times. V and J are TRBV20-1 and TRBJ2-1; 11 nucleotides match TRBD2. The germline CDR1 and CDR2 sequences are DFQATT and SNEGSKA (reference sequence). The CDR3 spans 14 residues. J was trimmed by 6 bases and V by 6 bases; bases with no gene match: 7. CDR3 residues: CSATGTSGSNEQFF. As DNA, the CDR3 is TGCAGTGCCACCGGGACTAGCGGTAGCAATGAGCAGTTCTTC.

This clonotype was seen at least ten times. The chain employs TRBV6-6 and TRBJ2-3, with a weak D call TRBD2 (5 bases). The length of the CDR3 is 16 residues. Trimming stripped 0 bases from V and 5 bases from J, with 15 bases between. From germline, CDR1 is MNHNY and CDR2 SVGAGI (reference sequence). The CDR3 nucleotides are TGTGCCAGCAGTTACTCGGCGGCTCCGGAGGTAGATACGCAGTATTTT. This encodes CASSYSAAPEVDTQYF.

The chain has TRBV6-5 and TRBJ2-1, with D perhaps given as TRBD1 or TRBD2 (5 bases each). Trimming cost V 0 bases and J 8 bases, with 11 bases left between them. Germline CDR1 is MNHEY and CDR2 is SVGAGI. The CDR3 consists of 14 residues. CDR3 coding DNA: TGTGCCAGCAGTTACTCGGGGGTGTGGGATGAGCAGTTCTTC. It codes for CASSYSGVWDEQFF.

The CDR3 loop reads CASGTSGTDTQYF. As DNA, the CDR3 is TGCGCCAGCGGGACTAGCGGCACAGATACGCAGTATTTT. The chain couples TRBV5-1 to TRBJ2-3, with 10 bases lining up with TRBD2. Trimming at V came to 7 bases and at J to 1 base, leaving 0 bases not matched to a gene. The CDR3 runs 13 residues. Germline V gene data show CDR1 as SGHRS and CDR2 as YFSETQ.

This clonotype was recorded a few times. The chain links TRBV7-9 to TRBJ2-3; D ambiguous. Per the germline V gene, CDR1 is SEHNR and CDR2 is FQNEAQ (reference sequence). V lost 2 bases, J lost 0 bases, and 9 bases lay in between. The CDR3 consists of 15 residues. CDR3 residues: CASSLLGRSTDTQYF. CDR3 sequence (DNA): TGTGCCAGCAGCTTATTGGGCAGAAGCACAGATACGCAGTATTTT.

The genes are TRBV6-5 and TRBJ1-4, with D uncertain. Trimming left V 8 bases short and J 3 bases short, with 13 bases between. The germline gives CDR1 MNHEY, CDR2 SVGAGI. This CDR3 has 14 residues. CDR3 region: CASGERGANEKLFF. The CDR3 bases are TGTGCCAGCGGGGAGAGAGGAGCTAATGAAAAACTGTTTTTT.

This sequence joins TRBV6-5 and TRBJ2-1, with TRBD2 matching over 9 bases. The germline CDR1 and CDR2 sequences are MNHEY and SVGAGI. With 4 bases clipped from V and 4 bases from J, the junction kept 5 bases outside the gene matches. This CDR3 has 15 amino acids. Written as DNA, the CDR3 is TGTGCCAGCAGTTCCATCGCGGGAGGGTACAATGAGCAGTTCTTC. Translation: CASSSIAGGYNEQFF.

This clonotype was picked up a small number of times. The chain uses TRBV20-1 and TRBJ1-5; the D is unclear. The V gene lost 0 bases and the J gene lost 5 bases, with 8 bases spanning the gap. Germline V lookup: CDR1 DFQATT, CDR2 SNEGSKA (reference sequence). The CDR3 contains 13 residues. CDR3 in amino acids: CSAREEGHQPQHF. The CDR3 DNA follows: TGCAGTGCTAGAGAAGAAGGGCATCAGCCCCAGCATTTT.

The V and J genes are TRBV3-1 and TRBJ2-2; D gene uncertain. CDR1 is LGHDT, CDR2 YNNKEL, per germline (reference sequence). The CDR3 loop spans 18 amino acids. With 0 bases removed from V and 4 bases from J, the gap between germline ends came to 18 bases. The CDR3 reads CASSQENTVEALTGELFF. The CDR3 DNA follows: TGTGCCAGCAGCCAAGAAAATACGGTCGAAGCACTCACCGGGGAGCTGTTTTTT.

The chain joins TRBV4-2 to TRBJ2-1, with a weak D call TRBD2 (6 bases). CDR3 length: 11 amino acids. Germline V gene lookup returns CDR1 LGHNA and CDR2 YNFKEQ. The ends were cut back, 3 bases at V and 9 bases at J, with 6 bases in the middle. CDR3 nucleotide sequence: TGTGCCAGCAGCCAGGGGGGTGAGCAGTTCTTC. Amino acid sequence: CASSQGGEQFF.

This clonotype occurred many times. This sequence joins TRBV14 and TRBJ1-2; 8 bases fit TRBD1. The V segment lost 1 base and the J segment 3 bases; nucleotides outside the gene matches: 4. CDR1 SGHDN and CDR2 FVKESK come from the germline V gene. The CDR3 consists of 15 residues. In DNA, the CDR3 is TGTGCCAGCAGCCAAGTACAGGGGGGAGACTATGGCTACACCTTC. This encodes CASSQVQGGDYGYTF.

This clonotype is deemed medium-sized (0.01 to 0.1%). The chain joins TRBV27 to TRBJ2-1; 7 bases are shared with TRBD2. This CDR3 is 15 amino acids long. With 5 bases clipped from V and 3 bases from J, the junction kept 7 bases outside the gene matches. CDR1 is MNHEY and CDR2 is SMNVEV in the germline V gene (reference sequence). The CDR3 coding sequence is TGTGCCAGCAGTCTCTCAGCGGGGAACTACAATGAGCAGTTCTTC. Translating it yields CASSLSAGNYNEQFF.

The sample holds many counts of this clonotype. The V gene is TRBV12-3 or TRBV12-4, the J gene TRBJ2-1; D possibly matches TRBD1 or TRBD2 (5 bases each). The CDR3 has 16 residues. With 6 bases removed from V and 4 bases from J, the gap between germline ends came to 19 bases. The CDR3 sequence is CASSATRDQNYNEQFF. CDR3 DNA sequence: TGTGCCAGCAGCGCTACCCGGGACCAAAATTACAATGAGCAGTTCTTC.

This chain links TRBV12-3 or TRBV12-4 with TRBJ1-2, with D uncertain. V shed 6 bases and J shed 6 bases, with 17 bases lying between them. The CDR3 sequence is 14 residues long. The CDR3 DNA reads TGTGCCAGCAGACTCCTCGGGCCTTTGCATGGCTACACCTTC. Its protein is CASRLLGPLHGYTF.

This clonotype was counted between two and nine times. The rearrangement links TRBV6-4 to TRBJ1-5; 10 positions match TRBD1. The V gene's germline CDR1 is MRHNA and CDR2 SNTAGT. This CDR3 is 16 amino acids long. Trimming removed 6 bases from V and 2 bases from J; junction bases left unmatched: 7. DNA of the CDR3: TGTGCCAGCAGGGAGGGACAGGGGAAAGGCAATCAGCCCCAGCATTTT. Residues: CASREGQGKGNQPQHF.